This T cell receptor beta chain was sequenced during a study of graft-versus-host responses after intestinal transplantation. Overall study context: Multivisceral, liver-intestinal, or isolated intestinal transplants were given to recipients. Study results and limitations: Early after transplant, HvG clones declined as circulating GvH clones peaked. GvH clones turned up in recipient marrow; some had shown up first in ileum or blood.

Profiled with immunoSEQ multiplex PCR; TCRdb holds only in-frame clones, not every one. The sample has some 120,000 clones; approximately 90% are singletons. Worth noting for this clone: Antigen unknown.

The V gene end was trimmed by 5 bases and the J gene end by 12 bases; junction bases not matched to a gene: 9. Germline V CDR1 and CDR2: SGHTA, FQGNSA. The CDR3 runs to 14 residues. Specimen: unstimulated CD4+ T cells sorted from spleen or lymph node cells, collected before intestinal transplant. The sequence derives from a human donor who received an intestinal transplant. The rearrangement joins TRBV7-2 to TRBJ2-1, with TRBD2 identical over 11 bases. The CDR3, as DNA: TGTGCCAGCAGCCTTAGCGGGGGGGCCGTACGGCAGTTCTTC. Translated, it gives CASSLSGGAVRQFF.